This T cell receptor (beta chain) was observed in a study of T-cell reconstitution after alpha-beta-depleted transplantation in children. Points from the study as a whole: The study reportedly traced alpha-beta T cells about two months after transplant to several hundred expanded graft clones. Surviving recipient T cells and thymic progenitors accounted for the high day-60 TCRbeta diversity observed in some patients. Newly produced T cells mostly accounted for T-cell counts and diversity one year post-transplant.

The V end lost 0 bases, the J end lost 2 bases, and 8 bases lay between the germline ends. The CDR3 consists of 14 residues. CDR1 and CDR2 (germline): SGDLS, YYNGEE. In regard to this clonotype: Its specificity is not known.

For TCRbeta, the library was prepared with unique molecular identifiers. MiXCR, applied by TCRdb to the PCR reads, yields one record per CDR3 protein. The sample consists of some 600,000 distinct CDR3 sequences, under 15% of them appearing once. The source was PBMCs, mostly from graft donor cells, collected 360 days after TCRalphabeta/CD19-depleted stem cell transplant. V is TRBV9 and J is TRBJ2-5; D ambiguous. The sequence derives from a male patient between 10 and 17 years old who had a stem cell transplant for acute myeloid leukemia, so the T cells may come from the graft donor. The CDR3 coding sequence is TGTGCCAGCAGCGTAGACGTGAGACAAGAGACCCAGTACTTC. This encodes CASSVDVRQETQYF.